This section outlines one TCR beta chain sequence together with its context. The antigen remains unidentified. This sample was included in a study of shared clonotypes between healthy human individuals. The study's findings and limits: Few donors restricted represented genetic and exposure-history diversity.

Libraries were prepared by immunoSEQ multiplex PCR; TCRdb keeps only in-frame clonotypes and omits some of them. The sample has 1 million to 1.3 million clones; more than 75% are singletons. The V gene's germline CDR1 is LNHNV and CDR2 YYDKDF (reference sequence). Trimming removed 5 bases at V and 8 bases at J, with 18 bases between. The CDR3 runs to 14 residues. The receptor comes from a man aged 18 to 29 in good health. Some clones in this sample may be carry-over from other donors' samples. The sample was memory CD4+ T cells from PBMCs. Subset here: CD45RA-negative fraction. V usage is TRBV15 and J usage is TRBJ1-2; D unresolved. CDR3 nucleotides: TGTGCCACCAGCGATGTGCTCGGTATGGTAGGCTACACCTTC. Translated: CATSDVLGMVGYTF.